Reported below is one TCR beta chain. This sample was taken from a study of PD-L1 blockade in urothelial cancer. Study as a whole: Atezolizumab (1,200 mg intravenously every 3 weeks) began at some point between 2014 and 2016 for patients. Prior chemotherapy in patients spanned 0 to 3 regimens.

Time point specified: pretreatment peripheral blood. Trimming stripped 4 bases from V and 1 base from J, with 12 bases between. Germline-derived CDR1 and CDR2 are LGHNT and FRNRAP. This CDR3 comprises 15 residues. Clones were read by immunoSEQ multiplex PCR, and TCRdb kept only the in-frame ones, dropping some. Found here are tens of thousands of clones, under 90% of them singletons; the top ten hold approximately 14%. The sequence came from a man in his 60s with urothelial cancer. V usage is TRBV12-5 and J usage is TRBJ2-3; D may be TRBD1 (5 bases). The material was PBMCs, obtained around atezolizumab (anti-PD-L1) treatment. CDR3 nucleotides: TGTGCTAGTGGTTGGAGCAGGGTAGGCACAGATACGCAGTATTTT. This encodes CASGWSRVGTDTQYF.